This entry features one T cell receptor (beta chain) sequence. Original handling: Amplification of reference gene primers provided the estimated nucleated cell counts. The assay was immunoSEQ multiplex PCR, and TCRdb's table has in-frame clones only and misses some. The D gene and trimming were derived from the DNA, and the V and J assignments and clone size from that table. The table has around 170,000 clones, 84% seen once. Individuals drawn from about 26 US areas were roughly 18 to 89 years old. Recovery among Cohort 3 donors was established by two negative PCRs, clearance, or symptom resolution. Germline V gene sequence: CDR1 SEHNR, CDR2 FQNEAQ (reference sequence). This CDR3 contains 14 residues. With 5 bases clipped from V and 13 bases from J, the junction kept 16 bases outside the gene matches. The data originate from a study of blood T cell repertoires in COVID-19. Background on the study: Sources were T cells, B-cell-depleted T cells, or PBMCs; the material itself was cDNA or gDNA.

The source material was PBMCs or T cells enriched from blood (not recorded which). This sequence originates from a man aged 45 to 65 who had recovered from COVID-19. The chain employs TRBV7-9 and TRBJ1-1, with 7 bases fitting TRBD1. This chain's CDR3 is CASSPPQGGPEGFF. Written as DNA, the CDR3 is TGTGCCAGCAGCCCCCCCCAGGGGGGTCCCGAGGGTTTCTTT. Variable domain in full (rest from reference TRBV7-9 and TRBJ1-1): DTGVSQNPRHKITKRGQNVTFRCDPISEHNRLYWYRQTLGQGPEFLTYFQNEAQLEKSRLLSDRFSAERPKGSFSTLEIQRTEQGDSAMYLCASSPPQGGPEGFFGQGTRLTVV.